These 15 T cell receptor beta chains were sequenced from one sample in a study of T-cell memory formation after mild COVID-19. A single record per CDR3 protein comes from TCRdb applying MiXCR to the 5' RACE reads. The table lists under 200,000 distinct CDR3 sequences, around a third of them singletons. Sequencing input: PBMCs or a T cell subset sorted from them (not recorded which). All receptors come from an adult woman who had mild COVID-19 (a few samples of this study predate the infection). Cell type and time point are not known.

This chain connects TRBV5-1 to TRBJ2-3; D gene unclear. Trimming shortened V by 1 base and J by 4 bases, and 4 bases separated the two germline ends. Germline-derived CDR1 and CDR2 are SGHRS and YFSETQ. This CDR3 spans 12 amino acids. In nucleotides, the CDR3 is TGCGCCAGCAGCTTGTTCGCAGATACGCAGTATTTT. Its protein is CASSLFADTQYF.

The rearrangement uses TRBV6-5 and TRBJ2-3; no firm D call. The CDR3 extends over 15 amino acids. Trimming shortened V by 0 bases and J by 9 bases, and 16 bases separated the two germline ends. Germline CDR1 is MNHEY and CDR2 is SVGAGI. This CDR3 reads CASSYSELPPWTQYF. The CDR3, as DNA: TGTGCCAGCAGTTACTCAGAACTGCCCCCGTGGACGCAGTATTTT.

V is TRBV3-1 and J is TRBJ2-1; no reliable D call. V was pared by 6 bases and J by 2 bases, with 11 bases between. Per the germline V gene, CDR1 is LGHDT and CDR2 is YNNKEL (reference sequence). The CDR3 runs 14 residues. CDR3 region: CASSPGSTYNEQFF. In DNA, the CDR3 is TGTGCCAGCAGTCCCGGATCTACCTACAATGAGCAGTTCTTC.

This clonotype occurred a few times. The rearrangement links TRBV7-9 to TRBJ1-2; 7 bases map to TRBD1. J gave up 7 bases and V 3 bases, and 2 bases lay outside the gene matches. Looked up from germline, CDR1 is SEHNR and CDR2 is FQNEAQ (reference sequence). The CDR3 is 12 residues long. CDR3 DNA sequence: TGTGCCAGCAGCTTCCAGGGGGGTGGCTACACCTTC. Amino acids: CASSFQGGGYTF.

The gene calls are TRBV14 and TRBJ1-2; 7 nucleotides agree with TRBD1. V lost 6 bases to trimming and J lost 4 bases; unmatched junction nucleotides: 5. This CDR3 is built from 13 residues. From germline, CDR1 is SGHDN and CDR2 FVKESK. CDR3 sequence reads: CASSLRTGYGYTF. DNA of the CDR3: TGTGCCAGCAGTCTTAGGACAGGCTATGGCTACACCTTC. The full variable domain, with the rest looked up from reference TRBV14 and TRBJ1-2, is EAGVTQFPSHSVIEKGQTVTLRCDPISGHDNLYWYRRVMGKEIKFLLHFVKESKQDESGMPNNRFLAERTGGTYSTLKVQPAELEDSGVYFCASSLRTGYGYTFGSGTRLTVV.

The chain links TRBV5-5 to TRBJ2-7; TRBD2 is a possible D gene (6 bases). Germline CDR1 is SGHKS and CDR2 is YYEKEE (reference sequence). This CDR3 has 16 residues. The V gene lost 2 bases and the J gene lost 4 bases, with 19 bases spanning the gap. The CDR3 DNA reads TGTGCCAGCAGCTTTGGAGGGGACGCGGGTTGGTACGAGCAGTACTTC. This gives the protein CASSFGGDAGWYEQYF.

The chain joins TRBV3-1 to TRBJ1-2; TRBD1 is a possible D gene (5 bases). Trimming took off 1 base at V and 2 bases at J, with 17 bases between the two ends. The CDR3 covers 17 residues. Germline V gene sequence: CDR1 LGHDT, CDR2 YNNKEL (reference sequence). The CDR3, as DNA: TGTGCCAGCAGCCAAGTCCTCCCGCGCGACAGCAACTATGGCTACACCTTC. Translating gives CASSQVLPRDSNYGYTF.

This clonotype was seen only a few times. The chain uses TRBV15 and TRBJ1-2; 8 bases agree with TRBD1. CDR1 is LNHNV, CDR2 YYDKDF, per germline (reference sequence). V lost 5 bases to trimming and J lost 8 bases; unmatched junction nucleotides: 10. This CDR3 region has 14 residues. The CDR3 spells CATSPRGQAYGYTF. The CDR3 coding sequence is TGTGCCACCAGCCCCAGGGGGCAGGCGTACGGCTACACCTTC.

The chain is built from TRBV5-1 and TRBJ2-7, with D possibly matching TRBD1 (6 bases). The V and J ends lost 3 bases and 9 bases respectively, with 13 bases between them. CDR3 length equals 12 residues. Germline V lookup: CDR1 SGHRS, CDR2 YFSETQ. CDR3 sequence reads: CASSSTGGGQYF. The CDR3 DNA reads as TGCGCCAGCAGCTCGACAGGTGGGGGGCAGTACTTC.

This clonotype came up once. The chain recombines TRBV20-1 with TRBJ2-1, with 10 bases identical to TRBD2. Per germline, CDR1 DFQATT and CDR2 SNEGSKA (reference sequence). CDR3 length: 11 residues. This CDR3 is CPLAGVGEQFF. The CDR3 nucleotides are TGCCCCCTAGCGGGAGTAGGTGAGCAGTTCTTC.

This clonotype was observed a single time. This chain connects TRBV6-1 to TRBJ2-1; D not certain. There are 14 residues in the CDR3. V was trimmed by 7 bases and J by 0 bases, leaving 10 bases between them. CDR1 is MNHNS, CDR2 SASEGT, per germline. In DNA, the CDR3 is TGTGCCAGCACGTGGGAAAGCTCCTACAATGAGCAGTTCTTC. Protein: CASTWESSYNEQFF.

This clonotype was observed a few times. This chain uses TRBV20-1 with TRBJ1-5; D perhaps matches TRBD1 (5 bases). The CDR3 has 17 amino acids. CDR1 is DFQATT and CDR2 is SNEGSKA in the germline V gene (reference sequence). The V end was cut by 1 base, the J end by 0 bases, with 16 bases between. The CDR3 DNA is TGCAGTGCTAGAGGGGAGACAGACCCGTTTAGCAATCAGCCCCAGCATTTT. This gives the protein CSARGETDPFSNQPQHF.

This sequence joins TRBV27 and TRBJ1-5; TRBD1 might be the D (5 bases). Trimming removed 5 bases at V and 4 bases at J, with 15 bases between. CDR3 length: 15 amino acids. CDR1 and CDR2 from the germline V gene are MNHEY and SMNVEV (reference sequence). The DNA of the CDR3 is TGTGCCAGCAGTCGTAAGGGGCTTCCTAATCAGCCCCAGCATTTT. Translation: CASSRKGLPNQPQHF.

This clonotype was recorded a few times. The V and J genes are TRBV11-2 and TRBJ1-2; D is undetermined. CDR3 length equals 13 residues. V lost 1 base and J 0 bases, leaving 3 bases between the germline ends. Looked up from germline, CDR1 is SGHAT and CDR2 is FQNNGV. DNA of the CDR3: TGTGCCAGCAGCTTAGGGTCTAACTATGGCTACACCTTC. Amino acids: CASSLGSNYGYTF.

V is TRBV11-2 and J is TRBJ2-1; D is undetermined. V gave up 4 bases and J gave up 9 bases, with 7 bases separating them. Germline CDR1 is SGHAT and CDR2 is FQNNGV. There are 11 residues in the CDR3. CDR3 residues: CASSWMGEQFF. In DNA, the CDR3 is TGTGCCAGCAGCTGGATGGGTGAGCAGTTCTTC.